This TCR beta chain was sequenced during a study of blood T cell repertoires in COVID-19. Study at large: Samples came from the United States, Italy and Spain, spanning acute and convalescent COVID-19.

Germline CDR1 SGHTA, CDR2 FQGNSA. Unmatched junction bases numbered 5, after V lost 2 bases and J lost 2 bases. The CDR3 has 16 amino acids. The assay was immunoSEQ multiplex PCR, and TCRdb's table has in-frame clones only and misses some. The sample has about 330,000 clones, about 87% seen once; the top ten hold roughly a tenth. This sequence originates from a man aged 30-40 years with COVID-19, enrolled during active disease. Sequencing used peripheral blood. V gene TRBV7-2 combines with J gene TRBJ1-3; 8 positions agree with TRBD1. The DNA for the CDR3 is TGTGCCAGCAGCTTACAGGGGGCGGAAGCTGGAAACACCATATATTTT. Protein: CASSLQGAEAGNTIYF.